The 29 T cell receptor beta chains below come from one sample, sequenced in a study of blood T cell repertoires in COVID-19. Sequenced by immunoSEQ multiplex PCR; TCRdb stores in-frame clones only, minus some. Here the sample spans some 170,000 clones, around 80% being singletons. Material: peripheral blood. The receptor set was obtained from a man in his sixties with acute or convalescent COVID-19.

The CDR3 protein is CASSQDMAGGYNEQFF. The CDR3 DNA reads TGCGCCAGCAGTCAAGATATGGCAGGGGGGTACAATGAGCAGTTCTTC. V is TRBV23-1 and J is TRBJ2-1; perhaps TRBD1 as D (7 bases). TRBV23-1 is annotated as an ORF whose role is uncertain. There are 16 residues in the CDR3. V was shortened by 2 bases and J by 4 bases, with 15 bases between the two germline ends.

Only a few counts were recorded for this clone. The chain joins TRBV4-1 to TRBJ1-3; 8 nucleotides agree with TRBD1. This CDR3 is built from 19 residues. With V trimmed by 1 base and J by 0 bases, 11 bases remained unmatched. Germline V gene data show CDR1 as MGHRA and CDR2 as YSYEKL. The CDR3 loop reads CASSQVVTGGLFSGNTIYF. DNA for the CDR3: TGCGCCAGCAGCCAAGTGGTCACAGGGGGGTTATTCTCTGGAAACACCATATATTTT.

This chain connects TRBV9 to TRBJ2-6; the D gene is possibly TRBD2 (6 bases). Germline values: CDR1 SGDLS, CDR2 YYNGEE. The CDR3 has 15 amino acids. Trimming cost V 0 bases and J 2 bases, with 6 bases left between them. In nucleotides, the CDR3 is TGTGCCAGCAGCGTAGGGAGGGCTGGGGCCAACGTCCTGACTTTC. Translating it yields CASSVGRAGANVLTF. Full variable domain (outside the CDR3, taken from reference TRBV9 and TRBJ2-6): DSGVTQTPKHLITATGQRVTLRCSPRSGDLSVYWYQQSLDQGLQFLIQYYNGEERAKGNILERFSAQQFPDLHSELNLSSLELGDSALYFCASSVGRAGANVLTFGAGSRLTVL.

The chain recombines TRBV2 with TRBJ2-5; TRBD2 might be the D (5 bases). The CDR3 loop spans 12 amino acids. Germline V gives CDR1 SNHLY, CDR2 FYNNEI. V was cut by 2 bases and J by 7 bases, with 8 bases left in between. The CDR3 protein is CASSELGRTQYF. In DNA, the CDR3 is TGTGCCAGCAGTGAATTGGGGAGGACCCAGTACTTC.

This rearrangement joins TRBV19 to TRBJ1-5; D not certain. Germline CDR1 is LNHDA and CDR2 is SQIVND (reference sequence). Between the trimmed V and J ends, which lost 1 base and 7 bases, there was a span of 5 bases. There are 12 residues in the CDR3. CDR3 sequence reads: CASSIGGQPQHF. CDR3 in DNA: TGTGCCAGTAGTATAGGAGGCCAGCCCCAGCATTTT.

The J gene is TRBJ1-5, the V gene TRBV18; 9 bases line up with TRBD1. Germline trimming cut 6 bases from V and 0 bases from J; bases unmatched to any gene: 15. Germline V gene lookup returns CDR1 KGHSH and CDR2 LQKENI. The CDR3 has 19 residues. CDR3 in amino acids: CASSRYRDRAEYSNQPQHF. The CDR3 DNA reads as TGTGCCAGCTCCCGTTACCGGGACAGGGCTGAGTATAGCAATCAGCCCCAGCATTTT.

Only one count was recorded for this clone. The rearrangement joins TRBV11-3 to TRBJ1-1; 9 bases are a match to TRBD1. Germline CDR1 reads SGHNT; CDR2 reads YENEEA. Trimming at V came to 6 bases and at J to 4 bases, leaving 9 bases not matched to a gene. This CDR3 contains 15 residues. The CDR3 reads CASRPWTGDLTEAFF. The CDR3 nucleotides read TGTGCCAGCAGACCCTGGACAGGGGATCTCACTGAAGCTTTCTTT.

This chain uses TRBV11-3 with TRBJ2-5; D is perhaps TRBD1 (6 bases). The germline V gene encodes CDR1 SGHNT and CDR2 YENEEA. There are 14 residues in the CDR3. The V and J ends lost 1 base and 1 base respectively, with 7 bases between them. The CDR3 protein is CASSLAGVQETQYF. CDR3 coding DNA: TGTGCCAGCAGCTTAGCAGGGGTCCAAGAGACCCAGTACTTC.

A remark on this clone: Other DNA sequences in this sample translate to the same CDR3. This chain connects TRBV7-2 to TRBJ1-2; D remains unclear. This CDR3 spans 16 amino acids. Trimming left V 1 base short and J 0 bases short, with 12 bases between. The germline V gene has CDR1 SGHTA and CDR2 FQGNSA. CDR3 sequence reads: CASSLGGRNPNYGYTF. The CDR3 DNA reads as TGTGCCAGCAGCTTAGGCGGGCGGAACCCTAACTATGGCTACACCTTC. Variable domain in full (rest from reference TRBV7-2 and TRBJ1-2): GAGVSQSPSNKVTEKGKDVELRCDPISGHTALYWYRQSLGQGLEFLIYFQGNSAPDKSGLPSDRFSAERTGGSVSTLTIQRTQQEDSAVYLCASSLGGRNPNYGYTFGSGTRLTVV.

This clone has a single count. The chain employs TRBV19 and TRBJ1-1, with 7 bases that match TRBD1. This CDR3 is built from 16 residues. Trimming at V came to 1 base and at J to 5 bases, leaving 10 bases not matched to a gene. The germline V gene encodes CDR1 LNHDA and CDR2 SQIVND (reference sequence). CDR3 sequence: CASSIVGEGRGTEAFF. The CDR3 DNA reads as TGTGCCAGTAGTATAGTCGGCGAGGGCAGGGGGACTGAAGCTTTCTTT.

This sequence joins TRBV6-4 and TRBJ1-2, with 7 bases identical to TRBD1. The J segment lost 8 bases and the V segment lost 3 bases, leaving 12 bases of the junction unmatched. CDR1 and CDR2 (germline): MRHNA, SNTAGT. The CDR3 extends over 15 amino acids. The CDR3 spells CASSEGDSRFRGYTF. The DNA for the CDR3 is TGTGCCAGCAGTGAGGGGGACAGTCGGTTTCGCGGCTACACCTTC.

The chain links TRBV29-1 to TRBJ2-1, with 9 bases lining up with TRBD2. Looked up from germline, CDR1 is SQVTM and CDR2 is ANQGSEA. The length of the CDR3 is 14 residues. The junction had 9 bases not matched to a gene; V was cut back by 8 bases and J by 4 bases. The CDR3, as DNA: TGCAGCTTCTTTAGCGGGGGCTCTTACAATGAGCAGTTCTTC. Translating gives CSFFSGGSYNEQFF.

The chain couples TRBV7-3 to TRBJ1-2; 9 bases are shared with TRBD1. The length of the CDR3 is 15 residues. CDR1 SGHTA and CDR2 FQGTGA come from the germline V gene. J was trimmed by 6 bases and V by 4 bases; bases with no gene match: 9. CDR3 in amino acids: CASSSSGTGLNGYTF. The CDR3 DNA reads TGTGCCAGCAGCTCATCCGGGACAGGGCTAAATGGCTACACCTTC. The whole variable domain, remainder taken from reference TRBV7-3 and TRBJ1-2, is GAGVSQTPSNKVTEKGKYVELRCDPISGHTALYWYRQSLGQGPEFLIYFQGTGAADDSGLPNDRFFAVRPEGSVSTLKIQRTERGDSAVYLCASSSSGTGLNGYTFGSGTRLTVV.

The chain is built from TRBV7-8 and TRBJ2-2; 9 bases agree with TRBD1. Germline loops: CDR1 SGHVS, CDR2 FQNEAQ. CDR3 length: 15 residues. Trimming took 2 bases from V and 7 from J; bases not matched to a gene: 5. The DNA for the CDR3 is TGTGCCAGCAGCTTACAGACAGGGGGTAGCGGGGAGCTGTTTTTT. Protein product: CASSLQTGGSGELFF.

The genes are TRBV5-1 and TRBJ1-5, with TRBD1 matching 7 bases. The CDR3 contains 13 residues. J gave up 5 bases and V 2 bases, and 1 base lay outside the gene matches. Germline V gives CDR1 SGHRS, CDR2 YFSETQ. The DNA of the CDR3 is TGCGCCAGCAGCTTCGGGACAGATCAGCCCCAGCATTTT. Protein sequence: CASSFGTDQPQHF.

The genes are TRBV9 and TRBJ1-2; 12 bases agree with TRBD1. V was pared by 0 bases and J by 8 bases, with 5 bases of the junction left unmatched. This CDR3 region has 15 residues. Germline loops: CDR1 SGDLS, CDR2 YYNGEE. CDR3 residues: CASSVGGTGGVGYTF. The CDR3 nucleotides are TGTGCCAGCAGCGTAGGAGGGACAGGGGGCGTCGGCTACACCTTC.

V usage is TRBV11-2 and J usage is TRBJ2-3; tentative D call: TRBD2 (6 bases). This CDR3 region has 16 residues. The germline V gene encodes CDR1 SGHAT and CDR2 FQNNGV. V lost 5 bases and J lost 2, with 17 bases in between. This CDR3 is CASSLRPGLHTDTQYF. CDR3 sequence (DNA): TGTGCCAGCAGCCTTCGTCCGGGACTCCACACAGATACGCAGTATTTT.

The chain employs TRBV19 and TRBJ2-7; 10 bases align to TRBD1. The germline V gene encodes CDR1 LNHDA and CDR2 SQIVND (reference sequence). There are 18 residues in the CDR3. The V segment lost 6 bases and the J segment 1 base; nucleotides outside the gene matches: 15. The CDR3 nucleotides are TGTGCCAGTAGCCACGACCGGGACAGGGGAAAATGGTCCTACGAGCAGTACTTC. Translated: CASSHDRDRGKWSYEQYF.

V and J are TRBV7-9 and TRBJ1-1; no reliable D call. The CDR3 runs 15 residues. Germline V gene lookup returns CDR1 SEHNR and CDR2 FQNEAQ (reference sequence). Trimming took off 5 bases at V and 0 bases at J, with 13 bases between the two ends. DNA of the CDR3: TGTGCCAGCAGCGGAACCCCGGGAGTGAACACTGAAGCTTTCTTT. Amino acid sequence: CASSGTPGVNTEAFF.

The V gene is TRBV19, the J gene TRBJ2-6; D unresolved. The CDR3 contains 17 residues. Germline-derived CDR1 and CDR2 are LNHDA and SQIVND (reference sequence). V lost 3 bases, J lost 0 bases, and 12 bases lay in between. The CDR3 bases are TGTGCCAGTAGTATTGGCGGAAATCCCTCTGGGGCCAACGTCCTGACTTTC. Its translation is CASSIGGNPSGANVLTF. Complete variable domain (other parts from reference TRBV19 and TRBJ2-6): DGGITQSPKYLFRKEGQNVTLSCEQNLNHDAMYWYRQDPGQGLRLIYYSQIVNDFQKGDIAEGYSVSREKKESFPLTVTSAQKNPTAFYLCASSIGGNPSGANVLTFGAGSRLTVL.

The chain couples TRBV11-3 to TRBJ2-3; 10 bases are a match to TRBD1. This CDR3 has 15 amino acids. With V trimmed by 4 bases and J by 2 bases, 3 bases remained unmatched. Germline CDR1 and CDR2: SGHNT and YENEEA. The chain's CDR3 is CASSYGTGVTDTQYF. The CDR3 nucleotides read TGTGCCAGCAGCTATGGGACAGGGGTCACAGATACGCAGTATTTT.

The CDR3 nucleotides are TGTGCCAGCAGTGAAGCCGTGGCGAACACTGAAGCTTTCTTT. Translated: CASSEAVANTEAFF. The chain links TRBV2 to TRBJ1-1; D is unclear. There are 14 residues in the CDR3. The V end lost 0 bases, the J end lost 1 base, and 6 bases lay between the germline ends. Germline V lookup: CDR1 SNHLY, CDR2 FYNNEI.

The J gene is TRBJ2-1, the V gene TRBV18; 7 bases are a match to TRBD1. After removal of 2 bases from V and 12 bases from J, the junction contained 4 bases not matched to a gene. The CDR3 runs to 12 residues. Germline loops: CDR1 KGHSH, CDR2 LQKENI. In DNA, the CDR3 is TGTGCCAGCTCACCATCTCAGGGGGTGCAGTTCTTC. Translation: CASSPSQGVQFF.

V is TRBV5-6 and J is TRBJ1-1, with a possible D match to TRBD1 (5 bases). The CDR3 length is 15 residues. CDR1 and CDR2 from the germline V gene are SGHDT and YYEEEE. Trimming removed 4 bases from V and 5 bases from J, with 18 bases in between. The CDR3 loop is CASSLNHRRGTEAFF. As DNA, the CDR3 is TGTGCCAGCAGCCTAAATCACAGGAGGGGAACTGAAGCTTTCTTT.

This clone was found a few times. The chain combines TRBV18 with TRBJ2-2; the match to TRBD1 covers 12 bases. The length of the CDR3 is 20 residues. V lost 4 bases and J lost 6; bases outside the gene matches: 18. Germline V lookup: CDR1 KGHSH, CDR2 LQKENI. CDR3 in amino acids: CASSHLRDRGRAEPAGELFF. The DNA for the CDR3 is TGTGCCAGCTCACATCTTCGGGACAGGGGGCGCGCAGAGCCCGCCGGGGAGCTGTTTTTT.

This clone has more than one count but fewer than ten. This chain uses TRBV2 with TRBJ1-3; the match to TRBD1 covers 7 bases. This CDR3 region has 15 residues. Per the germline V gene, CDR1 is SNHLY and CDR2 is FYNNEI. V trimming: 6 bases; J trimming: 2 bases; junction bases outside the gene matches: 7. CDR3 amino acids: CASRPGGGTGNTIYF. The CDR3 bases are TGTGCCAGCAGACCTGGAGGGGGCACTGGAAACACCATATATTTT.

The chain is built from TRBV19 and TRBJ2-5; possibly TRBD2 for D (6 bases). Trimming removed 3 bases at V and 2 bases at J, with 10 bases between. The CDR3 consists of 14 residues. Looked up from germline, CDR1 is LNHDA and CDR2 is SQIVND (reference sequence). The CDR3 nucleotides read TGTGCCAGTAGTATCTCCGGGGGACAAGAGACCCAGTACTTC. It yields the protein CASSISGGQETQYF. The whole variable domain, remainder taken from reference TRBV19 and TRBJ2-5, is DGGITQSPKYLFRKEGQNVTLSCEQNLNHDAMYWYRQDPGQGLRLIYYSQIVNDFQKGDIAEGYSVSREKKESFPLTVTSAQKNPTAFYLCASSISGGQETQYFGPGTRLLVL.

V gene TRBV12-3 or TRBV12-4 combines with J gene TRBJ2-1, with a possible D match to TRBD2 (6 bases). The CDR3 extends over 12 amino acids. V was pared by 3 bases and J by 9 bases, with 9 bases between. CDR3 nucleotide sequence: TGTGCCAGCAGTTTGGGACTTCGTGAGCAGTTCTTC. Encoded protein: CASSLGLREQFF.

The chain couples TRBV3-1 (or the pseudogene TRBV3-2) to TRBJ2-5; 7 bases line up with TRBD1. Germline V gene data show CDR1 as LGHDT and CDR2 as YNNKEL (reference sequence). The CDR3 contains 14 residues. The ends lost 1 base at V and 4 bases at J; junction bases unmatched: 3. This CDR3 is CASSQGQGLETQYF. The CDR3 region has the DNA TGTGCCAGCAGCCAAGGACAGGGCTTAGAGACCCAGTACTTC.